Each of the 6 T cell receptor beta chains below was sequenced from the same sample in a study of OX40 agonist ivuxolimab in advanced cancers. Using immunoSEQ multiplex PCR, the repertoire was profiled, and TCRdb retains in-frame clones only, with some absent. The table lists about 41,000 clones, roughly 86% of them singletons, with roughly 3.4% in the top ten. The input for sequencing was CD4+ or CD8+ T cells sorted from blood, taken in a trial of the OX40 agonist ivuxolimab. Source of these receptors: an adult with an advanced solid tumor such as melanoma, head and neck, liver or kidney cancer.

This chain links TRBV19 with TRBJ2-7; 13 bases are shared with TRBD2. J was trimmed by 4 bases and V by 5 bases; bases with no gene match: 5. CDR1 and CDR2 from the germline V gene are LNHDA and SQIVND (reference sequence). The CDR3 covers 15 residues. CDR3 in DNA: TGTGCCAGTAGTCCGAGGACTAGCGGGAGTTACGAGCAGTACTTC. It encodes CASSPRTSGSYEQYF.

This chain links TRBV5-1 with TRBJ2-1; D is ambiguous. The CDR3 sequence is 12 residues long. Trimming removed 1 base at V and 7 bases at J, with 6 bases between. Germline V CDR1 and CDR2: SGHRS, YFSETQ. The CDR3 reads CASSLNQNEQFF. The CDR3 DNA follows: TGCGCCAGCAGCTTGAACCAAAATGAGCAGTTCTTC.

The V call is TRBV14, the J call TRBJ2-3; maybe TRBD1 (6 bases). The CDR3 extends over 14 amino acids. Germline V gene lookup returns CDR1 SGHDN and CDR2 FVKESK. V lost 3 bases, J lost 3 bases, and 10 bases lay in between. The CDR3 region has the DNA TGTGCCAGCAGCCATAAGGGGGTGACAGATACGCAGTATTTT. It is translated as CASSHKGVTDTQYF.

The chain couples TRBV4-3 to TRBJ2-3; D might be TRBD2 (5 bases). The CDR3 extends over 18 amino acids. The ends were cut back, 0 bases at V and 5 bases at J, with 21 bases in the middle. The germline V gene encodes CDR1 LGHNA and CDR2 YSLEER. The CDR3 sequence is CASSQDLYAAGELDTQYF. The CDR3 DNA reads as TGCGCCAGCAGCCAAGATTTGTATGCGGCGGGTGAGTTAGATACGCAGTATTTT.

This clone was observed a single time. CDR3 bases: TGTGCCAGCTCACCGGGCGCCCTAGCTGACAATGAGCAGTTCTTC. This gives the protein CASSPGALADNEQFF. The chain employs TRBV18 and TRBJ2-1; D perhaps matches TRBD2 (5 bases). The germline CDR1 and CDR2 sequences are KGHSH and LQKENI. The V end lost 3 bases, the J end lost 5 bases, and 14 bases lay between the germline ends. The CDR3 is 15 residues long.

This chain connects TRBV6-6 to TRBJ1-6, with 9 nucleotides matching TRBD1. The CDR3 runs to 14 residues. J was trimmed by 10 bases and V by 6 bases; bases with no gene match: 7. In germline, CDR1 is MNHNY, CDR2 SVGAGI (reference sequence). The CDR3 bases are TGTGCCAGCAGCCTCCCGGACAGGGGATCACCCCTCCACTTT. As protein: CASSLPDRGSPLHF.